Described below is a single T cell receptor (beta chain) sequence and its context. No cognate antigen has been identified for it. No base qualities exist here, and no much larger clone lies one base off it. This sample is drawn from a study of CD8+ T cells in alopecia areata (dated by TCRdb to between 2017 and 2018). Regarding the complete study: The treated patients took part in an open-label pilot trial in which moderate-to-severe alopecia areata was treated with oral tofacitinib at 5 to 10 mg twice daily. Patients stayed on tofacitinib for 6 to 18 months and then had 6 months of follow-up off drug so that delayed response and recurrence could be assessed. Disease severity in treated patients was measured with the SALT score, which quantifies the percentage of affected scalp surface area. High-throughput TCRbeta sequencing was used to examine T cell clonal expansion in alopecia areata in both the C3H/HeJ mouse model and human patients. In humans, TCRbeta sequencing was performed on scalp tissue and on sorted CD4+ and CD8+ peripheral blood T cells from healthy controls and from patients with patchy or totalis/universalis alopecia areata. Patients on tofacitinib were biopsied at baseline and after 4 and 24 weeks of treatment, and several of the patients also had a later scalp biopsy. Clonality in the scalp was compared among normal scalp (n=4), patchy alopecia areata scalp (n=8), and alopecia totalis/universalis scalp (n=8). The RNA source kit depended on sample type: the PAXgene miRNA kit for fixed scalp, the miRNeasy kit for PBMCs, and the RNeasy kit for mouse skin. Amplification of TCRbeta CDR3 regions was done by immunoSEQ multiplex PCR using 35 Vbeta forward primers and 13 Jbeta reverse primers. The paper's findings and limits, for the study overall: Because the treated cohort was small and had just a single nonresponder, larger studies are needed to establish links between baseline CD8+ expansion and response. During tofacitinib treatment, many expanded lesional clones remained in scalp and blood, and this persistence may partly explain relapse after treatment is stopped. Compared with normal scalp, lesional scalp, particularly in alopecia totalis/universalis, had higher clonality and more expanded CD8+ clones, which suggests antigenic drive. Scalp clonality and the number of expanded CD8+ clones among the top 100 scalp clones were significantly decreased by tofacitinib. Shared TCR sequences between patients were less evident than in mice, which may be partly attributable to HLA diversity in the patient population. Unlike mouse skin, where gammadelta T cells dominate, normal human skin contains resident alphabeta T cells that get sequenced too, which complicates analysis of the scalp TCR repertoire.

Receptors were amplified or captured by the immunoSEQ multiplex PCR assay. RNA was extracted from all samples and reverse transcribed into cDNA as template for TCR sequencing. First-strand cDNA was synthesized with SuperScript III using a 2:1 mix of oligo-dT and random hexamers. Amplification bias was assessed with a synthetic immune receptor repertoire, and residual bias was removed computationally. In the source study's methods: Raw reads were preprocessed for error removal, and CDR3 was defined according to IMGT conventions as running from the conserved cysteine to phenylalanine. Clonality was calculated as 1 minus Shannon entropy normalized by log2 of the number of productive unique TCRs. Scalp TCRbeta sequences were cross-referenced with sorted blood CD4 and CD8 repertoires so that the CD4 or CD8 identity of scalp clones could be inferred. TCRdb provides this immuneACCESS table in a form limited to in-frame rearrangements. Some clones are lacking; in checked studies, under half of them reflect an unresolved V gene, and why the rest are absent is not known. The DNA gave D and trimming, while V, J and clone size come from that table. The sample table contains roughly 200,000 clones; only one count was recorded for 53% of them. Approximately 11% of the sample goes to the ten largest clones.

From the cysteine up to the phenylalanine, the CDR3 has a length of 11 residues. Only the CDR3 region is kept as DNA, spanning 33 bases read in frame from base 1. V loses 4 bases of germline sequence and J loses 4 bases, and the interval between the two ends is 2 bases. As encoded in the germline V gene, CDR1 is SGHDN while CDR2 is FVKESK. What this sample's time point label stands for: around 26 weeks on oral tofacitinib. Interpreted using the paper, the treatment or condition label stands for: oral pan-JAK inhibitor, 5-10 mg twice daily. From alopecia areata patients, peripheral blood was collected along with lesional scalp punch biopsies. After PBMCs were isolated by density centrifugation and stained for CD3, CD4 and CD8, a FACSAria was used to sort CD4+ and CD8+ T cells.

The origin of this receptor is a human donor with alopecia areata. This sample comprised CD8+ T cells sorted from blood, obtained at week 24, from a patient treated with tofacitinib. The chain is assembled from TRBV14 and TRBJ1-3, with the D gene not clear enough to name. The CDR3 protein sequence reads: CASSPGNTIYF. The nucleotide sequence is TGTGCCAGCAGCCCCGGAAACACCATATATTTT.